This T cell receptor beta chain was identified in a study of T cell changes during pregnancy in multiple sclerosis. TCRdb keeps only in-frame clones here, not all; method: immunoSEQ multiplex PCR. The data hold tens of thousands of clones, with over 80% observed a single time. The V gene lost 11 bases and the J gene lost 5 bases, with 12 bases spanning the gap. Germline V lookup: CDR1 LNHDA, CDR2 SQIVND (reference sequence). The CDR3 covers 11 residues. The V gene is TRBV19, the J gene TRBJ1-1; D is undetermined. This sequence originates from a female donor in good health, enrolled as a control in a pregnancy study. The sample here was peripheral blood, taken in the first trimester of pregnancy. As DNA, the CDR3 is TGTGCCGTAACCGGGGTAACTGAAGCTTTCTTT. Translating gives CAVTGVTEAFF.